This record covers a single TCR beta chain. One junction end disagrees with the germline gene, perhaps due to a read error. Libraries were prepared by immunoSEQ multiplex PCR; TCRdb keeps only in-frame clonotypes and omits some of them. The sample consists of about 28,000 clones, 83% of them appearing once. Specified treatment: randomized to nivolumab then ipilimumab (arm A) or the reverse (arm B). From thawed PBMCs, live CD3+CD8+ cells negative for CD19 and CD56 were sorted. This sample is drawn from a study of sequential checkpoint blockade in melanoma. The CDR3 extends over 16 amino acids. Germline CDR1 is SGHAT and CDR2 is FQNNGV.

Material: CD8+ T cells sorted from blood (inferred from file names), obtained from a patient given nivolumab and ipilimumab in sequence. This clonotype originated in a human donor with melanoma. The chain has TRBV11-2 and TRBJ2-5, with 8 bases lining up with TRBD2. CDR3 DNA: TGTGCCAGCAGCTCCCCGGGAGGGGGGCCCCAAGGGACCCAGTACTTC. This gives the protein CASSSPGGGPQGTQYF. Looking up the rest from reference TRBV11-2 and TRBJ2-5 gives the full variable domain: EAGVAQSPRYKIIEKRQSVAFWCNPISGHATLYWYQQILGQGPKLLIQFQNNGVVDDSQLPKDRFSAERLKGVDSTLKIQPAKLEDSAVYLCASSSPGGGPQGTQYFGPGTRLLVL.